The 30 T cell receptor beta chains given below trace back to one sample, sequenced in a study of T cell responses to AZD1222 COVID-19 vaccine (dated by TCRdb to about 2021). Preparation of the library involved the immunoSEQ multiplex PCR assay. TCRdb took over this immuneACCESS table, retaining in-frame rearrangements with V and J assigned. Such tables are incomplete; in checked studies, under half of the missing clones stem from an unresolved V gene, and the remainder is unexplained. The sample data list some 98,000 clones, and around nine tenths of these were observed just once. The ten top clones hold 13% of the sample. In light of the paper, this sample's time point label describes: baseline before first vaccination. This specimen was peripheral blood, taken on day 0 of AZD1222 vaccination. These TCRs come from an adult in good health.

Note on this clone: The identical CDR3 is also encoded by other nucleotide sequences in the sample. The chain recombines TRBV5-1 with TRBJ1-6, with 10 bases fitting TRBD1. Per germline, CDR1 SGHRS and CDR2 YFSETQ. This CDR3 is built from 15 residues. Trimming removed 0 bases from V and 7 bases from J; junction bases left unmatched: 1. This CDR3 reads CASSLEGQGNSPLHF. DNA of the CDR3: TGCGCCAGCAGCTTGGAGGGACAGGGGAATTCACCCCTCCACTTT.

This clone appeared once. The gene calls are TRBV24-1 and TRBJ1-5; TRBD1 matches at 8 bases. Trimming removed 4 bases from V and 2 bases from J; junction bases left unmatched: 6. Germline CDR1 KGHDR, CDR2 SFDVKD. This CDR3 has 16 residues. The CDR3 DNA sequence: TGTGCCACCAGTGAATCCAGGGGGCAAGGCAATCAGCCCCAGCATTTT. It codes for CATSESRGQGNQPQHF.

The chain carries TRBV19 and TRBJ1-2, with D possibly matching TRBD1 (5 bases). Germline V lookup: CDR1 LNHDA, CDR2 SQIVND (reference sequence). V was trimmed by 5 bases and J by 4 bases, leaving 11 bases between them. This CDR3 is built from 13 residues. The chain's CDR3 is CASSSGGSYGYTF. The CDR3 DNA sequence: TGTGCCAGTAGTTCGGGGGGGAGCTATGGCTACACCTTC.

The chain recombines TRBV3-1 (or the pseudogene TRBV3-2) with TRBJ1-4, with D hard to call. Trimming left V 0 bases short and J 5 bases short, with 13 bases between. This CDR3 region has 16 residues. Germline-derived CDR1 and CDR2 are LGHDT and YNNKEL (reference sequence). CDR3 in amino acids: CASSQEPGSPNEKLFF. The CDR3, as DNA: TGTGCCAGCAGCCAAGAGCCCGGGTCCCCAAATGAAAAACTGTTTTTT.

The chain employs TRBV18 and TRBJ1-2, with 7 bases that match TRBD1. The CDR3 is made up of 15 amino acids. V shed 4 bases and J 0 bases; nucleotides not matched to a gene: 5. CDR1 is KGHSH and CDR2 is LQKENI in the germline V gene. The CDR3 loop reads CASSQGASANYGYTF. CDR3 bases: TGTGCCAGCTCACAGGGGGCGTCGGCTAACTATGGCTACACCTTC.

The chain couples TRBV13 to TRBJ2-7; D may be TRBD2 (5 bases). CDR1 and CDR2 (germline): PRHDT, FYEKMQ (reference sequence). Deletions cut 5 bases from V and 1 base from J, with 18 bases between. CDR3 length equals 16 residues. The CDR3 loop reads CASSPPKGGYSYEQYF. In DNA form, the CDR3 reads TGTGCCAGCAGCCCACCAAAGGGCGGGTATTCCTACGAGCAGTACTTC.

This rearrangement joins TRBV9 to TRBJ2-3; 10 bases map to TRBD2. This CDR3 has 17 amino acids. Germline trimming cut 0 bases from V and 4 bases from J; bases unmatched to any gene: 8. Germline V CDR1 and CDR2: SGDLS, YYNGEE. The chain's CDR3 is CASSVGGSGGIADTQYF. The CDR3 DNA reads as TGTGCCAGCAGCGTAGGAGGTAGCGGGGGGATTGCAGATACGCAGTATTTT.

The DNA of the CDR3 is TGTGCCAGCTCTACTAGCGGGGGGGAATACAATGAGCAGTTCTTC. Protein product: CASSTSGGEYNEQFF. The chain is built from TRBV2 and TRBJ2-1; 13 bases are shared with TRBD2. Germline CDR1 SNHLY, CDR2 FYNNEI. The CDR3 totals 15 residues. J lost 4 bases, V lost 8 bases, and 5 bases had no gene match.

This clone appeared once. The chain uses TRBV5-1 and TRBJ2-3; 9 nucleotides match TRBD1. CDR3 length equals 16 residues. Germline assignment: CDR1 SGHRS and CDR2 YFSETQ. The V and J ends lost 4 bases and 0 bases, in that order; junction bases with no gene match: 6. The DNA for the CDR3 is TGCGCCAGCAGCCCGGTTGGGACAGGGAGCACAGATACGCAGTATTTT. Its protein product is CASSPVGTGSTDTQYF.

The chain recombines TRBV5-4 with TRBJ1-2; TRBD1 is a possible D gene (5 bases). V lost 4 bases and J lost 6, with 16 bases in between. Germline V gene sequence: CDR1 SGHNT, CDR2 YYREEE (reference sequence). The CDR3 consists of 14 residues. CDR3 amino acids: CASSRVRGGDGYTF. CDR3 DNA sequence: TGTGCCAGCAGCCGAGTTCGGGGCGGTGATGGCTACACCTTC. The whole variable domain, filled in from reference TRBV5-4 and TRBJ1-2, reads ETGVTQSPTHLIKTRGQQVTLRCSSQSGHNTVSWYQQALGQGPQFIFQYYREEENGRGNFPPRFSGLQFPNYSSELNVNALELDDSALYLCASSRVRGGDGYTFGSGTRLTVV.

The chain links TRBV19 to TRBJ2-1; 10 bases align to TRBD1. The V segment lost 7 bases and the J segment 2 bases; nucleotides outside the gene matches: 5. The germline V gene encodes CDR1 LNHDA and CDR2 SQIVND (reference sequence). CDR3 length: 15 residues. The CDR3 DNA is TGTGCCAGTACCCTGACAGGGGGCGCCTACAATGAGCAGTTCTTC. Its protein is CASTLTGGAYNEQFF. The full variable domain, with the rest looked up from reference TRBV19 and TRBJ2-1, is DGGITQSPKYLFRKEGQNVTLSCEQNLNHDAMYWYRQDPGQGLRLIYYSQIVNDFQKGDIAEGYSVSREKKESFPLTVTSAQKNPTAFYLCASTLTGGAYNEQFFGPGTRLTVL.

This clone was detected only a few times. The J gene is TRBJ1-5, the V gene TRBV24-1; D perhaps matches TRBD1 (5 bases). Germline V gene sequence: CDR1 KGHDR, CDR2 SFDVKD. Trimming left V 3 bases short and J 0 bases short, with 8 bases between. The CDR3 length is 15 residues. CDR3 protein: CATSDPQGSNQPQHF. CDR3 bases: TGTGCCACCAGTGATCCTCAGGGTAGCAATCAGCCCCAGCATTTT.

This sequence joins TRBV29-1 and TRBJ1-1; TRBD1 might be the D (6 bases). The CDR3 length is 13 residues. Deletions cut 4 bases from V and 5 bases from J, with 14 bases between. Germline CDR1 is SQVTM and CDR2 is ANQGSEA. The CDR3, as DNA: TGCAGCGTTGGGGGGACACGGAGGACTGAAGCTTTCTTT. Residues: CSVGGTRRTEAFF.

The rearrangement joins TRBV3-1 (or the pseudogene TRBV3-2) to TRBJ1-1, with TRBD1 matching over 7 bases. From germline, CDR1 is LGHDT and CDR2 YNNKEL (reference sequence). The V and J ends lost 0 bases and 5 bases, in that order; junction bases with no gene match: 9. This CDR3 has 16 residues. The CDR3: CASSQDLLTGMTEAFF. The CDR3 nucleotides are TGTGCCAGCAGCCAAGACCTCCTGACAGGGATGACTGAAGCTTTCTTT.

CDR3 DNA sequence: TGTGCCAGCAGCCAAGACGGGCGGGGGGCAGCAGATACGCAGTATTTT. Translating gives CASSQDGRGAADTQYF. J is TRBJ2-3 and V is TRBV3-1 (or the pseudogene TRBV3-2); 8 bases are a match to TRBD2. Germline assignment: CDR1 LGHDT and CDR2 YNNKEL (reference sequence). Unmatched junction bases numbered 6, after V lost 0 bases and J lost 4 bases. The CDR3 spans 16 residues.

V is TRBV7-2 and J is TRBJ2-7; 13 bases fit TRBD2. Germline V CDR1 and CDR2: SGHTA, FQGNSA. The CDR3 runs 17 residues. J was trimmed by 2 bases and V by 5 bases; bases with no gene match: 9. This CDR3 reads CASSARTSGGVPYEQYF. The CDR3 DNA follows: TGTGCCAGCAGCGCCCGAACTAGCGGGGGGGTCCCCTACGAGCAGTACTTC. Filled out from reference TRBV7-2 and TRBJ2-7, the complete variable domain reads GAGVSQSPSNKVTEKGKDVELRCDPISGHTALYWYRQSLGQGLEFLIYFQGNSAPDKSGLPSDRFSAERTGGSVSTLTIQRTQQEDSAVYLCASSARTSGGVPYEQYFGPGTRLTVT.

CDR3 in DNA: TGTGCCAGCAGCTTAGCGGGGGTCTCCGATACGCAGTATTTT. The encoded protein is CASSLAGVSDTQYF. The chain carries TRBV7-9 and TRBJ2-3; the D gene could be TRBD1 or TRBD2 (5 bases each). V shed 0 bases and J shed 6 bases, with 10 bases lying between them. Per the germline V gene, CDR1 is SEHNR and CDR2 is FQNEAQ (reference sequence). The CDR3 spans 14 residues. Using reference TRBV7-9 and TRBJ2-3 for the parts outside the CDR3, the full variable domain is DTGVSQNPRHKITKRGQNVTFRCDPISEHNRLYWYRQTLGQGPEFLTYFQNEAQLEKSRLLSDRFSAERPKGSFSTLEIQRTEQGDSAMYLCASSLAGVSDTQYFGPGTRLTVL.

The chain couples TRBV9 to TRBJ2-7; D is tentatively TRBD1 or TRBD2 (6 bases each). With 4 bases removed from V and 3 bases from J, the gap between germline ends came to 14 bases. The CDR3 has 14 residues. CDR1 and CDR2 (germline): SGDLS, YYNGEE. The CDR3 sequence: CASSRLGTIYEQYF. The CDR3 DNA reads TGTGCCAGCAGCCGACTAGGGACAATCTACGAGCAGTACTTC.

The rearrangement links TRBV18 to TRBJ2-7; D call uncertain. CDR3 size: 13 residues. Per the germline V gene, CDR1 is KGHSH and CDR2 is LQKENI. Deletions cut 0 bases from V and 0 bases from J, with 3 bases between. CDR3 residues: CASSPPTSYEQYF. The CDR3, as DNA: TGTGCCAGCTCACCACCGACCTCCTACGAGCAGTACTTC.

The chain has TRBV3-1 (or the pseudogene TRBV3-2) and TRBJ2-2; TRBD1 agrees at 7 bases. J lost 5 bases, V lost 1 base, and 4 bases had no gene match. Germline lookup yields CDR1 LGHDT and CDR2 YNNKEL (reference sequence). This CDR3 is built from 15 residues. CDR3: CASSQGQGGTGELFF. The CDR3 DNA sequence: TGTGCCAGCAGCCAAGGACAGGGCGGAACCGGGGAGCTGTTTTTT.

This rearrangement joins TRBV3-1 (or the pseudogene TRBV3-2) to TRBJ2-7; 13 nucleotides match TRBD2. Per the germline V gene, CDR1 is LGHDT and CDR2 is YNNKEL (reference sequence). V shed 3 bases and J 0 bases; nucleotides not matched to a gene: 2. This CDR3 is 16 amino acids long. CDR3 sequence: CASSQGLAGSSYEQYF. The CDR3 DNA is TGTGCCAGCAGCCAGGGACTAGCGGGGTCCTCCTACGAGCAGTACTTC.

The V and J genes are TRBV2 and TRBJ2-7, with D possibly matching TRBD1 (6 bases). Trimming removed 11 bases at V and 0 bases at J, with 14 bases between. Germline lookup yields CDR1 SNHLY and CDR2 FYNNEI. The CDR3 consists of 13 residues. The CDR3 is CADRTVSSYEQYF. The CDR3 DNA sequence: TGTGCCGATCGGACAGTCAGCTCCTACGAGCAGTACTTC.

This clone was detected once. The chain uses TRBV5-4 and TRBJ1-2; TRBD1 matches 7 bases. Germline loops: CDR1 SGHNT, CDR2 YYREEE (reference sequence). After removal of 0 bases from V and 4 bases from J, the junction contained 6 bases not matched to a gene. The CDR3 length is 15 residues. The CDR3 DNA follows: TGTGCCAGCAGCTTGGAGAGGGGGCGCCTCTATGGCTACACCTTC. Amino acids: CASSLERGRLYGYTF. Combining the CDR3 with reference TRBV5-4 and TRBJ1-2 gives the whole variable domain ETGVTQSPTHLIKTRGQQVTLRCSSQSGHNTVSWYQQALGQGPQFIFQYYREEENGRGNFPPRFSGLQFPNYSSELNVNALELDDSALYLCASSLERGRLYGYTFGSGTRLTVV.

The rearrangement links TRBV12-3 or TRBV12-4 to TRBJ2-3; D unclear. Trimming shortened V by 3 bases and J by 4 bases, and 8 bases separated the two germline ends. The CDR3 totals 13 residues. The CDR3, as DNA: TGTGCCAGCAGTTTGCGAGCGTCAGATACGCAGTATTTT. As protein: CASSLRASDTQYF.

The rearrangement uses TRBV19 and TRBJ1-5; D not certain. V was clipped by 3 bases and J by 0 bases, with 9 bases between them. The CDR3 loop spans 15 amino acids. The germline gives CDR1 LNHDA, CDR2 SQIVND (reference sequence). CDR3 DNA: TGTGCCAGTAGTATTACGGATACTAGCAATCAGCCCCAGCATTTT. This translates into CASSITDTSNQPQHF.

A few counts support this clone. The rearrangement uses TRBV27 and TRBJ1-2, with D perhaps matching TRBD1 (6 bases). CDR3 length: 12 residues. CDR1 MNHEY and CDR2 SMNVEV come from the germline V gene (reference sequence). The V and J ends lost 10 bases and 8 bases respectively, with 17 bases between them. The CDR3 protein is CATGRGLGGYTF. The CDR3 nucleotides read TGTGCCACCGGCAGGGGCCTGGGAGGCTACACCTTC.

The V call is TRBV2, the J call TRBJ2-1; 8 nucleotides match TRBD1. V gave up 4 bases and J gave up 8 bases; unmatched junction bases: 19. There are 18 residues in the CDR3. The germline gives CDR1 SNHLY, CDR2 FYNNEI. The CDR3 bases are TGTGCCAGCAGTGGGGACACCTTCGGGACAGGCCTCGGGGATGAGCAGTTCTTC. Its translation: CASSGDTFGTGLGDEQFF.

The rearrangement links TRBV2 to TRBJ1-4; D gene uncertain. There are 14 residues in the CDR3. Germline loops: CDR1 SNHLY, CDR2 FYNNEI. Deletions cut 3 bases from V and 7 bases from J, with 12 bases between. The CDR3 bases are TGTGCCAGCAGTGAGAACCTCCTAAGTGAAAAACTGTTTTTT. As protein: CASSENLLSEKLFF.

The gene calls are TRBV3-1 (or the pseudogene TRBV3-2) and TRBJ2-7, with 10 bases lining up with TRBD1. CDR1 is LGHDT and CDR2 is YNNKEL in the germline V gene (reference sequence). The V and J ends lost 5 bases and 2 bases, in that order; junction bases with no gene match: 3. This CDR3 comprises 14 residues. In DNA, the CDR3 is TGTGCCAGCAGCATCGGACAGGGGGCCTACGAGCAGTACTTC. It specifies CASSIGQGAYEQYF.

CDR3 in amino acids: CATSALDTAGETQYF. In nucleotides, the CDR3 is TGTGCCACCAGTGCCCTAGACACGGCGGGGGAGACCCAGTACTTC. This chain links TRBV24-1 with TRBJ2-5; possible D gene TRBD2, 6 bases. CDR1 is KGHDR and CDR2 is SFDVKD in the germline V gene. CDR3 length equals 15 residues. V gave up 5 bases and J gave up 5 bases, with 17 bases separating them.